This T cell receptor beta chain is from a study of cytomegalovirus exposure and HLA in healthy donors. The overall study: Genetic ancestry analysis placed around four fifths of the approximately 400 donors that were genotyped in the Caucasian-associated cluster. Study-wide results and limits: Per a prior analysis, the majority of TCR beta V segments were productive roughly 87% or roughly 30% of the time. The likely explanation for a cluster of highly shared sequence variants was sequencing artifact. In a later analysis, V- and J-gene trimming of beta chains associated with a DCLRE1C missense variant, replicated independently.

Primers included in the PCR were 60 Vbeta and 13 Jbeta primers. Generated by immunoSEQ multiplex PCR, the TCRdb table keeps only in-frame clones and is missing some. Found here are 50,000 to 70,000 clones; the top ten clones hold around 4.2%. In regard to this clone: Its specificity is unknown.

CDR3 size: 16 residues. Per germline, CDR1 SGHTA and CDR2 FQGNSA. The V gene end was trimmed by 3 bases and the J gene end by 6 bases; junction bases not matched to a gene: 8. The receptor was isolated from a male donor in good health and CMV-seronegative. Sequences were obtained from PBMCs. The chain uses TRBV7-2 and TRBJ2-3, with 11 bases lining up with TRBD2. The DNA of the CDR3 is TGTGCCAGCAGCTTGGACTATAGCGGGGGGGCTGATACGCAGTATTTT. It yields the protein CASSLDYSGGADTQYF.